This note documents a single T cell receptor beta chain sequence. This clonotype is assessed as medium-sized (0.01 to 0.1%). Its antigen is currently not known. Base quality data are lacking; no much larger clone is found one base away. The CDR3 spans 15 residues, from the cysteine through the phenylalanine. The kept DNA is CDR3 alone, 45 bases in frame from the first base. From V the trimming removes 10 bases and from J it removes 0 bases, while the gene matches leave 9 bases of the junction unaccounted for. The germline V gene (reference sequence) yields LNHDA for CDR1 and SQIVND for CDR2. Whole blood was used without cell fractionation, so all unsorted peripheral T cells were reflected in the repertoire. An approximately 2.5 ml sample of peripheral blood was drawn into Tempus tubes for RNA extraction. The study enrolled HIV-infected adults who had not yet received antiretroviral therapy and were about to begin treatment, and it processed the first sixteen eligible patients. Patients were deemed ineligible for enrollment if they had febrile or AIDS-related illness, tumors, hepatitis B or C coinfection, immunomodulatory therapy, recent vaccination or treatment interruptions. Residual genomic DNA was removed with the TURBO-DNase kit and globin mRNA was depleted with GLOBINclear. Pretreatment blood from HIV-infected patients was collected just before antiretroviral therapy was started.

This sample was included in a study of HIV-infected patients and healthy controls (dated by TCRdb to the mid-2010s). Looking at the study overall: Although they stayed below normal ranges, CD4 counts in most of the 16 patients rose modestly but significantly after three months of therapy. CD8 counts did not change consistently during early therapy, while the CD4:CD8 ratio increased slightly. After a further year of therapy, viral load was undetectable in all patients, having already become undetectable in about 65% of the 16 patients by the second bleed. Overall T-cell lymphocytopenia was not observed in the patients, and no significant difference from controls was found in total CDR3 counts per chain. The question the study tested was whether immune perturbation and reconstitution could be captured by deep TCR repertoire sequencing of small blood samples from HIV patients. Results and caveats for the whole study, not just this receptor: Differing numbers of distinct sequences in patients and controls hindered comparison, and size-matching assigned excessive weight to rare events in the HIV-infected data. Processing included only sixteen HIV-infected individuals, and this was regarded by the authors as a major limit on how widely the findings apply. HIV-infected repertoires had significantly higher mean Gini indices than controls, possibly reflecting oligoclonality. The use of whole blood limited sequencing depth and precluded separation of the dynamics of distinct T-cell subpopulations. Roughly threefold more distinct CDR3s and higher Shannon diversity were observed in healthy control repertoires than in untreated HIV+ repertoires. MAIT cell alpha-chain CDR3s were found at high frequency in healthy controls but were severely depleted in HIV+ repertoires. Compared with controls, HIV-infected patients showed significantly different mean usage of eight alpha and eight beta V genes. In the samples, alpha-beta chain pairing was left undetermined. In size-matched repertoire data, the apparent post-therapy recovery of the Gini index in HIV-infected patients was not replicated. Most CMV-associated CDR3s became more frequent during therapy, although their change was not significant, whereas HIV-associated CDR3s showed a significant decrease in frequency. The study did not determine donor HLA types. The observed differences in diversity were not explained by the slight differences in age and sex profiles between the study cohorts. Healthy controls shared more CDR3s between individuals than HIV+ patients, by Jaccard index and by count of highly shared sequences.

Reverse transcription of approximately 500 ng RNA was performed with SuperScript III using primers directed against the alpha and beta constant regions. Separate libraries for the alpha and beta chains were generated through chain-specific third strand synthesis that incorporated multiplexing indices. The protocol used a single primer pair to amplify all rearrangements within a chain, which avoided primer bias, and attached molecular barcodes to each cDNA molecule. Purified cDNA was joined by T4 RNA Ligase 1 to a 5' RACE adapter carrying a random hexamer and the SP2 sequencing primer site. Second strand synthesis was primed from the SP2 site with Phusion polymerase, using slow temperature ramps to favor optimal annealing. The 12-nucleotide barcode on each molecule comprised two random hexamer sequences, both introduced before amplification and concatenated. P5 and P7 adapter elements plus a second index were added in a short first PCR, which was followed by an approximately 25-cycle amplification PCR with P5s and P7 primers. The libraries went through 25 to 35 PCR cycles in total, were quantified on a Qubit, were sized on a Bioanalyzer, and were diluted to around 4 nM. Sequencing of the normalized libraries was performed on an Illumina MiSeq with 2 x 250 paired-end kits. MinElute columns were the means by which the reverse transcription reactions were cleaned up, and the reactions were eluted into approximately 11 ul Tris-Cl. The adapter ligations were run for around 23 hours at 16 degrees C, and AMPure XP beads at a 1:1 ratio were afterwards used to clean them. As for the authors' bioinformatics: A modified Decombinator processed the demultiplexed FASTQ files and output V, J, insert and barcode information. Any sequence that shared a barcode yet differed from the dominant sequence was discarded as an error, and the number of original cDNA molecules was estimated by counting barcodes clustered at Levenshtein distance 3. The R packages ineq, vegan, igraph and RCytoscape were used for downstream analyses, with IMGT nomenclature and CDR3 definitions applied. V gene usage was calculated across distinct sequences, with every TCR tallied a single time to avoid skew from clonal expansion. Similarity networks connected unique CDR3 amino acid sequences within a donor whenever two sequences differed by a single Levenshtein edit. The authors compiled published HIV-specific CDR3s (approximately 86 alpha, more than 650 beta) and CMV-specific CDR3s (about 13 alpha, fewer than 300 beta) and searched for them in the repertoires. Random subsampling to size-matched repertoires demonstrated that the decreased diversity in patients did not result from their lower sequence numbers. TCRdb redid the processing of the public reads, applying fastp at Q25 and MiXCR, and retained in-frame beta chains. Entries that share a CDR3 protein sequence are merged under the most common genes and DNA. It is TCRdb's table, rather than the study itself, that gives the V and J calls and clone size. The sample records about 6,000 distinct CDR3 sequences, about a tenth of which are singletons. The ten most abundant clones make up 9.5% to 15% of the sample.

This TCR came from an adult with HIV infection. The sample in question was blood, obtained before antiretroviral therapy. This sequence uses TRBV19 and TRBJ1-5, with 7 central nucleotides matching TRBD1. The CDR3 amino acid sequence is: CATKARGNSNQPQHF. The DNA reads TGTGCCACAAAAGCCAGGGGGAATAGCAATCAGCCCCAGCATTTT.